This TCR beta chain was obtained from a study of human T cells and chemical hapten exposure. Study information: Slight volume differences across pooled libraries mainly accounted for varying per-sample TCR yields.

Trimming took off 9 bases at V and 4 bases at J, with 21 bases between the two ends. The CDR3 consists of 16 residues. CDR1 is MNHEY and CDR2 is SVGEGT in the germline V gene. It was unfractionated whole blood from which total RNA was extracted. Library construction involved attaching unique molecular identifiers to individual cDNA molecules, which allowed quantitative, reproducible TCR counting. One entry per CDR3 protein, called by TCRdb with MiXCR from the 5' RACE reads. The table includes more than 140,000 distinct CDR3 sequences, 4.1% detected once. This clonotype was seen a few times. The sequence came from a female donor in good health. The chain is built from TRBV6-2 or TRBV6-3 and TRBJ2-2; D is possibly TRBD1 or TRBD2 (5 bases each). The CDR3 protein is CASSRGGEQVTGELFF. As DNA, the CDR3 is TGTGCCAGTTCGAGGGGTGGGGAACAAGTCACCGGGGAGCTGTTTTTT.